This note documents a single TCR beta chain sequence. Antigen specificity is unknown. The data stem from a study of blood T cells in healthy people across ages. The V segment lost 4 bases and the J segment 6 bases; nucleotides outside the gene matches: 10. From germline, CDR1 is SGHAT and CDR2 FQNNGV. CDR3 length equals 16 residues. The study, taken as a whole, reports: Roughly linear age-related decline in beta diversity appeared, significant by age around 36.

It was with a sample-barcoded 5' primer and a J-beta primer mix that a second PCR of about 7 to 12 cycles was run. Each CDR3 protein gets one entry after TCRdb re-called the 5' RACE reads with MiXCR. The sample has about 1.8 million distinct CDR3 sequences, 40% to 55% seen once; the top ten hold about 2.1%. The sample was blood. This chain connects TRBV11-2 to TRBJ2-1, with 9 bases lining up with TRBD1. The sequence was obtained from a woman aged 40 to 55 in good health. This CDR3 reads CASSSPLTGGLNEQFF. The CDR3 DNA reads as TGTGCCAGCAGCTCCCCCCTGACAGGGGGTCTCAATGAGCAGTTCTTC.